Described below is a single T cell receptor beta chain sequence and its context. Its antigen remains unidentified. This sample was taken from a study of T cell repertoires in cytomegalovirus infection. V lost 6 bases and J lost 0, with 19 bases in between. The CDR3 contains 17 residues. The germline gives CDR1 MDHEN, CDR2 SYDVKM. In TCRdb, the reads were re-called with MiXCR into one record per CDR3 protein. The table records some 900,000 distinct CDR3 sequences, less than 35% of them present only once. The chain links TRBV28 to TRBJ2-3, with a tentative D call TRBD2 (5 bases). The sample consisted of cultured CD8+ T cells from PBMCs, taken from culture after CMV antigen stimulation. The receptor was derived from a human donor in good health (CMV status not recorded). Some clones in this sample may be carry-over from other donors' samples. The CDR3 sequence: CASRSSSGLDSTDTQYF. The CDR3 bases are TGTGCCAGCAGATCGAGCAGCGGCCTCGATAGCACAGATACGCAGTATTTT.